What follows is one T cell receptor beta chain and its context. Its antigen is still unknown. V shed 5 bases, J shed 6 bases, and the junction held 12 bases outside the gene matches. In germline, CDR1 is SGHVS, CDR2 FNYEAQ. This CDR3 is 16 amino acids long. Together with a sample-barcoded 5' primer, a J-beta primer mix was included in a second PCR lasting roughly 6 to 12 cycles. Each CDR3 protein is one row after TCRdb ran MiXCR on the 5' RACE reads. The table lists over a million distinct CDR3 sequences, roughly two fifths of them singletons. This entry belongs to a study of blood T cells in healthy people across ages. Notes on the study in general: Getting older went along with TCR beta diversity per million T cells dropping roughly linearly. Any conclusive comparison of naive versus antigen-experienced cells was prevented by using unsorted PBMCs. One million T cells yielded diversity estimates that were considered underestimates.

The sequencing input was blood. This sequence originates from a woman between 18 and 29 years old in good health. This chain joins TRBV7-6 and TRBJ2-3, with TRBD1 matching 9 bases. The CDR3 loop reads CASSKGVTGGVDTQYF. CDR3 nucleotide sequence: TGTGCCAGCAGCAAAGGAGTTACAGGGGGCGTCGATACGCAGTATTTT.